This entry lists 9 T cell receptor beta chains sequenced from one sample in a study of blood T cell repertoires in COVID-19. Clones were read by immunoSEQ multiplex PCR, and TCRdb kept only the in-frame ones, dropping some. The table includes about 220,000 clones, 82% detected once. Sequencing was carried out using peripheral blood. The receptors were sampled from a woman between 65 and 79 years old with acute or convalescent COVID-19.

The V call is TRBV25-1, the J call TRBJ1-1; D ambiguous. V was trimmed by 7 bases and J by 3 bases, leaving 12 bases between them. Germline V gives CDR1 MGHDK, CDR2 SYGVNS. CDR3 size: 13 residues. CDR3 sequence reads: CASTLLTDTEAFF. CDR3 nucleotides: TGTGCCAGCACATTACTCACGGACACTGAAGCTTTCTTT.

J is TRBJ2-7 and V is TRBV3-1 (or the pseudogene TRBV3-2); the match to TRBD2 covers 7 bases. Germline V CDR1 and CDR2: LGHDT, YNNKEL (reference sequence). J lost 2 bases, V lost 4 bases, and 5 bases had no gene match. This CDR3 is built from 14 residues. CDR3: CASSRASGAYEQYF. The DNA for the CDR3 is TGTGCCAGCAGCCGGGCTAGCGGTGCCTACGAGCAGTACTTC.

The chain links TRBV18 to TRBJ1-1; no clear D. Germline CDR1 KGHSH, CDR2 LQKENI. The CDR3 loop spans 13 amino acids. CDR3 DNA: TGTGCATGGAGGCGCGGGGTGAACACTGAAGCTTTCTTT. The encoded protein is CAWRRGVNTEAFF.

J is TRBJ1-5 and V is TRBV4-3; a weak D match, TRBD1 (5 bases). The CDR3 extends over 13 amino acids. Germline V lookup: CDR1 LGHNA, CDR2 YSLEER. The germline V and J ends were trimmed by 3 bases and 9 bases, with 12 bases remaining between them. The CDR3 spells CASSQVLGGPQHF. The DNA for the CDR3 is TGCGCCAGCAGCCAGGTCCTCGGGGGGCCCCAGCATTTT.

The chain recombines TRBV6-5 with TRBJ1-5; tentative D call: TRBD1 (5 bases). CDR1 and CDR2 from the germline V gene are MNHEY and SVGAGI. CDR3 length equals 14 residues. Trimming stripped 4 bases from V and 4 bases from J, with 11 bases between. The CDR3 region has the DNA TGTGCCAGCAGTTCGCTGGACATTAATCAGCCCCAGCATTTT. Protein product: CASSSLDINQPQHF.

The chain joins TRBV19 to TRBJ1-2, with D unclear. Trimming removed 3 bases from V and 4 bases from J, with 9 bases in between. This CDR3 is built from 13 residues. Germline CDR1 reads LNHDA; CDR2 reads SQIVND (reference sequence). The CDR3 is CASSISQLYGYTF. CDR3 in DNA: TGTGCCAGTAGTATCTCACAGCTCTATGGCTACACCTTC.

The chain links TRBV28 to TRBJ1-1; no definite D call. This CDR3 spans 13 amino acids. Germline V lookup: CDR1 MDHEN, CDR2 SYDVKM. Trimming cost V 3 bases and J 4 bases, with 9 bases left between them. The DNA for the CDR3 is TGTGCCAGCAGTTTGGTGCAGTTCACTGAAGCTTTCTTT. Amino acid sequence: CASSLVQFTEAFF. The full variable domain, rest sourced from reference TRBV28 and TRBJ1-1, is DVKVTQSSRYLVKRTGEKVFLECVQDMDHENMFWYRQDPGLGLRLIYFSYDVKMKEKGDIPEGYSVSREKKERFSLILESASTNQTSMYLCASSLVQFTEAFFGQGTRLTVV.

The rearrangement links TRBV5-1 to TRBJ2-3; D is possibly TRBD2 (5 bases). CDR3 size: 16 residues. CDR1 is SGHRS and CDR2 is YFSETQ in the germline V gene. V lost 4 bases, J lost 8 bases, and 23 bases lay in between. The CDR3, as DNA: TGCGCCAGCAGCAGACGGTATAGTAGGACTCCGGGTACGCAGTATTTT. Protein product: CASSRRYSRTPGTQYF.

The chain links TRBV4-3 to TRBJ2-6, with D perhaps TRBD1 (5 bases). Germline loops: CDR1 LGHNA, CDR2 YSLEER. Trimming took off 3 bases at V and 0 bases at J, with 15 bases between the two ends. The CDR3 has 18 amino acids. CDR3 in DNA: TGCGCCAGCAGCCATAGACAGTTACTCCACTCTGGGGCCAACGTCCTGACTTTC. This translates into CASSHRQLLHSGANVLTF.